Following are 13 T cell receptor beta chains from one sample sequenced in a study of control samples from healthy donors and cancer patients (dated by TCRdb to 2018 to 2020). Libraries were made using the immunoSEQ multiplex PCR assay. The table was pulled from immuneACCESS by TCRdb, which kept in-frame rearrangements only. Such tables lose some clones; where checked, under half of the loss comes from unresolved V genes, and the rest has no known cause. Within this sample are about 120,000 clones, with about nine tenths of them counted one time only. Less than 3.5% of the sample goes to the ten largest clones. Input material: blood. The source of these receptors is a man aged 35 to 55 in good health.

As regards this clone: The sample carries other DNA sequences with the same CDR3. V usage is TRBV12-3 or TRBV12-4 and J usage is TRBJ1-1; possible D gene TRBD1, 6 bases. Between the trimmed V and J ends, which lost 5 bases and 3 bases, there was a span of 10 bases. The CDR3 sequence is 13 residues long. CDR3 amino acids: CASSLTGYTEAFF. The CDR3 bases are TGTGCCAGCAGTCTAACAGGGTACACTGAAGCTTTCTTT.

In its sample, this clone was seen a few times. This chain connects TRBV9 to TRBJ1-3; D not resolved. The CDR3 contains 14 residues. Germline V gene data show CDR1 as SGDLS and CDR2 as YYNGEE. V gave up 4 bases and J gave up 8 bases, with 16 bases separating them. The CDR3 reads CASSPRAREDTIYF. In DNA form, the CDR3 reads TGTGCCAGCAGCCCACGGGCCCGGGAGGACACCATATATTTT. Complete variable domain (other parts from reference TRBV9 and TRBJ1-3): DSGVTQTPKHLITATGQRVTLRCSPRSGDLSVYWYQQSLDQGLQFLIQYYNGEERAKGNILERFSAQQFPDLHSELNLSSLELGDSALYFCASSPRAREDTIYFGEGSWLTVV.

V usage is TRBV9 and J usage is TRBJ2-7, with 9 positions matching TRBD1. Germline V gene data show CDR1 as SGDLS and CDR2 as YYNGEE. The V segment lost 4 bases and the J segment 5 bases; nucleotides outside the gene matches: 7. The CDR3 loop spans 14 amino acids. The CDR3 nucleotides read TGTGCCAGCAGCTCGGGACAGGGTTTCCACGAGCAGTACTTC. Its protein is CASSSGQGFHEQYF.

This rearrangement joins TRBV6-5 to TRBJ2-1; the match to TRBD1 covers 12 bases. CDR3 size: 13 residues. Germline values: CDR1 MNHEY, CDR2 SVGAGI. The trim removed 6 bases at V and 8 bases at J, leaving 2 bases unmatched. CDR3 sequence: CASRGTGGYEQFF. The CDR3 DNA reads TGTGCCAGCAGGGGGACAGGGGGCTATGAGCAGTTCTTC.

The genes are TRBV2 and TRBJ1-1; tentatively, D is TRBD1 (6 bases). This CDR3 has 14 amino acids. V lost 5 bases to trimming and J lost 4 bases, with 14 bases between them. CDR1 and CDR2 from the germline V gene are SNHLY and FYNNEI. CDR3 sequence: CASSPRGGGTEAFF. In nucleotides, the CDR3 is TGTGCCAGCAGTCCCAGGGGTGGTGGCACTGAAGCTTTCTTT.

This sequence joins TRBV30 and TRBJ1-5, with D maybe TRBD1 (6 bases). CDR3 length: 15 amino acids. CDR1 and CDR2 from the germline V gene are GTSNPN and SVGIG (reference sequence). Trimming stripped 2 bases from V and 7 bases from J, with 18 bases between. CDR3 amino acids: CAWSPKQGLGQPQHF. The CDR3 DNA reads as TGTGCCTGGAGTCCGAAACAGGGACTGGGCCAGCCCCAGCATTTT. Together with reference TRBV30 and TRBJ1-5, the CDR3 gives the full variable domain: SQTIHQWPATLVQPVGSPLSLECTVEGTSNPNLYWYRQAAGRGLQLLFYSVGIGQISSEVPQNLSASRPQDRQFILSSKKLLLSDSGFYLCAWSPKQGLGQPQHFGDGTRLSIL.

This clone was detected only a few times. The rearrangement uses TRBV27 and TRBJ1-2; 8 bases are shared with TRBD1. Germline assignment: CDR1 MNHEY and CDR2 SMNVEV (reference sequence). The CDR3 runs to 16 residues. J lost 2 bases, V lost 5 bases, and 10 bases had no gene match. Here the CDR3 reads CASSAMDRDINYGYTF. Here the CDR3 DNA reads TGTGCCAGCAGTGCTATGGACAGGGACATAAACTATGGCTACACCTTC.

V is TRBV2 and J is TRBJ2-7; a weak D match, TRBD1 (5 bases). Trimming took 6 bases from V and 0 from J, leaving 9 bases between them. Germline lookup yields CDR1 SNHLY and CDR2 FYNNEI. CDR3 length equals 13 residues. The CDR3 DNA reads as TGTGCCAGCAGCCTGGACAACTCCTACGAGCAGTACTTC. Protein sequence: CASSLDNSYEQYF.

The chain uses TRBV30 and TRBJ1-2; 7 nucleotides match TRBD1. CDR3 size: 15 residues. The junction had 10 bases not matched to a gene; V was cut back by 0 bases and J by 6 bases. Germline V lookup: CDR1 GTSNPN, CDR2 SVGIG (reference sequence). As DNA, the CDR3 is TGTGCCTGGAGTGTACTGTTAGGGGGCCCGAATGGCTACACCTTC. This sequence encodes CAWSVLLGGPNGYTF.

V is TRBV7-8 and J is TRBJ2-1; D remains ambiguous. The CDR3 is 15 residues long. Trimming shortened V by 0 bases and J by 0 bases, and 6 bases separated the two germline ends. The germline CDR1 and CDR2 sequences are SGHVS and FQNEAQ. The CDR3 loop reads CASSLALSSYNEQFF. The CDR3 nucleotides read TGTGCCAGCAGCTTAGCGCTGAGCTCCTACAATGAGCAGTTCTTC. Drawing the rest from reference TRBV7-8 and TRBJ2-1, the complete variable domain is GAGVSQSPRYKVAKRGQDVALRCDPISGHVSLFWYQQALGQGPEFLTYFQNEAQLDKSGLPSDRFFAERPEGSVSTLKIQRTQQEDSAVYLCASSLALSSYNEQFFGPGTRLTVL.

V usage is TRBV27 and J usage is TRBJ2-2; D not resolved. Germline lookup yields CDR1 MNHEY and CDR2 SMNVEV (reference sequence). This CDR3 contains 15 residues. Trimming cost V 3 bases and J 6 bases, with 14 bases left between them. DNA of the CDR3: TGTGCCAGCAGTTTGAGGTTTGGCAACTCCGGGGAGCTGTTTTTT. Residues: CASSLRFGNSGELFF.

This clone was counted a few times. The chain recombines TRBV14 with TRBJ1-2, with D possibly matching TRBD1 (5 bases). Germline V gives CDR1 SGHDN, CDR2 FVKESK. The length of the CDR3 is 13 residues. Trimming removed 0 bases from V and 8 bases from J, with 10 bases in between. CDR3 in DNA: TGTGCCAGCAGCCAAGATATGGGGCACGGCTACACCTTC. Translating it yields CASSQDMGHGYTF.

The V call is TRBV5-1, the J call TRBJ2-7; TRBD1 aligns across 7 bases. In germline, CDR1 is SGHRS, CDR2 YFSETQ. The CDR3 runs 14 residues. The trim removed 1 base at V and 2 bases at J, leaving 3 bases unmatched. CDR3 in DNA: TGCGCCAGCAGCTTGTCAGGGGGTACCTACGAGCAGTACTTC. This translates into CASSLSGGTYEQYF.